The entry that follows covers one T cell receptor beta chain sequence. The target antigen is unknown. The V end was cut by 1 base, the J end by 2 bases, with 9 bases between. The CDR3 runs 14 residues. The germline V gene has CDR1 SGHDN and CDR2 FVKESK. This record comes from a study of shared clonotypes between healthy human individuals. Repertoires were generated with immunoSEQ multiplex PCR, while TCRdb's copy carries only in-frame clones and drops some. The table includes about 1.4 million clones, roughly 96% detected once. Findings of the study overall: Researchers sampled blood only, noting tissue repertoires likely differ. Estimated richness was generally greater in naive than memory subsets.

Sequences were obtained from naive CD4+ T cells sorted from blood. Subset in this sample: CD45RA+ positively selected. This TCR was sampled from a man aged 30-40 years in good health. The chain couples TRBV14 to TRBJ2-7; D is undetermined. In DNA form, the CDR3 reads TGTGCCAGCAGCCAAGTCGAATTTGCCTACGAGCAGTACTTC. This gives the protein CASSQVEFAYEQYF.